This T cell receptor beta chain was recovered during a study of OX40 agonist ivuxolimab in advanced cancers. The wider study: Recorded diagnoses for dose-escalation patients were hepatocellular carcinoma, melanoma, renal cell or head and neck cancer. Subjects had a mean age of around 63 years, with a range of roughly 20 to 79; less than 90% were male. Broader study findings: More expanded clones were seen, on average, in CD8+ T cells than in CD4+. Partly responding patients at 0.1-3.0 mg/kg showed some of the smallest clonal expansion.

For this clone: Its antigen is as yet unknown.

Using immunoSEQ multiplex PCR, the repertoire was profiled, and TCRdb retains in-frame clones only, with some absent. Here the sample spans roughly 49,000 clones, roughly 86% being singletons. Trimming took off 3 bases at V and 9 bases at J, with 9 bases between the two ends. The V gene's germline CDR1 is GTSNPN and CDR2 SVGIG (reference sequence). The CDR3 is 11 residues long. The rearrangement links TRBV30 to TRBJ2-1; the D is unclear. Sequenced here: CD4+ or CD8+ T cells sorted from blood, sampled in a trial of the OX40 agonist ivuxolimab. The sequence came from an adult with an advanced solid tumor such as melanoma, head and neck, liver or kidney cancer. The CDR3, as DNA: TGTGCCTGGAGGACAAAATTTGAGCAGTTCTTC. This codes for CAWRTKFEQFF.